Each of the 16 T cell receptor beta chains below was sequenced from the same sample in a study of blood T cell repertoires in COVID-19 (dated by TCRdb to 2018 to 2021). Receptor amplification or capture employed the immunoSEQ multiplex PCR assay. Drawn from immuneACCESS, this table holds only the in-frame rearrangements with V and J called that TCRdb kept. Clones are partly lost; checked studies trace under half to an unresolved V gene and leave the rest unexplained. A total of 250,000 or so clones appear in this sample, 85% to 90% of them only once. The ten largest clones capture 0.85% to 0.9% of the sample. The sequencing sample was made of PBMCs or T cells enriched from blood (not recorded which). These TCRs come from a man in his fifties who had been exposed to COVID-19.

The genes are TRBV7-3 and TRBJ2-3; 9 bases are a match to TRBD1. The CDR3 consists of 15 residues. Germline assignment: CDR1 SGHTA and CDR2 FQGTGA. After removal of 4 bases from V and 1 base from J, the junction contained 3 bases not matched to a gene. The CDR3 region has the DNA TGTGCCAGCAGCTCCACAGGGGGCGGCACAGATACGCAGTATTTT. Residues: CASSSTGGGTDTQYF.

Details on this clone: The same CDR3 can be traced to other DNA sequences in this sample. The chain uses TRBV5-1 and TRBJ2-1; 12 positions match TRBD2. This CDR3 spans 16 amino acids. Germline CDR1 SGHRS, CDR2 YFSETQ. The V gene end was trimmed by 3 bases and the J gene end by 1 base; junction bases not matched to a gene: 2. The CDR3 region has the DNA TGCGCCAGCAGCTGGGGACTAGCGGGTTCCTACAATGAGCAGTTCTTC. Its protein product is CASSWGLAGSYNEQFF.

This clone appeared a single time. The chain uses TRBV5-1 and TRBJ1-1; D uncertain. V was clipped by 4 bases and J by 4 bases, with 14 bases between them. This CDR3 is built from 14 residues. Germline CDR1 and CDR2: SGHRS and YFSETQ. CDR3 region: CASSPSSTITEAFF. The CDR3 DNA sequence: TGCGCCAGCAGCCCCTCCTCTACTATCACTGAAGCTTTCTTT. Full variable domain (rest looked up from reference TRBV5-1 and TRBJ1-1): KAGVTQTPRYLIKTRGQQVTLSCSPISGHRSVSWYQQTPGQGLQFLFEYFSETQRNKGNFPGRFSGRQFSNSRSEMNVSTLELGDSALYLCASSPSSTITEAFFGQGTRLTVV.

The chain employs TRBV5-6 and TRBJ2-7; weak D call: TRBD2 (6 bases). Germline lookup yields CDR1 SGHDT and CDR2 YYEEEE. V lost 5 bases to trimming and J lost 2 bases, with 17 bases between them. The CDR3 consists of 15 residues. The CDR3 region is CASRGSGTLAYEQYV. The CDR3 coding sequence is TGTGCCAGCAGAGGATCCGGGACTCTCGCCTACGAGCAGTACGTC.

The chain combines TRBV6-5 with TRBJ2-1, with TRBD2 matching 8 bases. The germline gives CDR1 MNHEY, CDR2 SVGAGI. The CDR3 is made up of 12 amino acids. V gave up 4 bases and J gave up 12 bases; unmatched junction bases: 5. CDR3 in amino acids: CASSLRAGGQFF. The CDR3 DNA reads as TGTGCCAGCAGTTTGAGGGCGGGAGGGCAGTTCTTC.

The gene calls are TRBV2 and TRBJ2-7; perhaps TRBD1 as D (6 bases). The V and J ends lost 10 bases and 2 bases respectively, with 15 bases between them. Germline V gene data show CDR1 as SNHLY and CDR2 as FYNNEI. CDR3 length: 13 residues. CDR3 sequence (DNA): TGTGCCACCCGTGGACAGTGGGCCTACGAGCAGTACTTC. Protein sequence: CATRGQWAYEQYF.

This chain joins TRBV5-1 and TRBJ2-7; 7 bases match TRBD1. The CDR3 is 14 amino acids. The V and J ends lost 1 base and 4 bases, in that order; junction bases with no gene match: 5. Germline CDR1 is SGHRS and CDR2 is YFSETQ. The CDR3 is CASSLRRGSYEQYF. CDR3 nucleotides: TGCGCCAGCAGCTTGCGCAGGGGGTCGTACGAGCAGTACTTC. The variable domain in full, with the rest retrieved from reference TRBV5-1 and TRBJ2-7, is KAGVTQTPRYLIKTRGQQVTLSCSPISGHRSVSWYQQTPGQGLQFLFEYFSETQRNKGNFPGRFSGRQFSNSRSEMNVSTLELGDSALYLCASSLRRGSYEQYFGPGTRLTVT.

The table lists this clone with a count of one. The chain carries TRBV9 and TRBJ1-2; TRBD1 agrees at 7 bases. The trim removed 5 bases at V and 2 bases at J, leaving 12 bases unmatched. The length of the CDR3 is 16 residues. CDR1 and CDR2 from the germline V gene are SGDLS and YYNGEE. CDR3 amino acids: CASSNTRTGENYGYTF. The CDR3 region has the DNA TGTGCCAGCAGTAATACACGGACAGGAGAAAACTATGGCTACACCTTC.

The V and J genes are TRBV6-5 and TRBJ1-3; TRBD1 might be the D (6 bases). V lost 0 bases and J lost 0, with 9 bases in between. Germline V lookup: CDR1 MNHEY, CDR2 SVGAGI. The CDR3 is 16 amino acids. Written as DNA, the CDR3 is TGTGCCAGCAGTTACTCTGGACAGCTCTCTGGAAACACCATATATTTT. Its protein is CASSYSGQLSGNTIYF.

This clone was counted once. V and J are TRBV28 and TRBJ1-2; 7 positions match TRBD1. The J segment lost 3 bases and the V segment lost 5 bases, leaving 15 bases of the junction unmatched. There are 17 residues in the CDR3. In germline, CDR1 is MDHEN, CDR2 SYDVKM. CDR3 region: CASSTPGQSLYYYGYTF. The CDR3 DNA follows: TGTGCCAGCAGTACACCGGGACAGAGTCTCTATTACTATGGCTACACCTTC.

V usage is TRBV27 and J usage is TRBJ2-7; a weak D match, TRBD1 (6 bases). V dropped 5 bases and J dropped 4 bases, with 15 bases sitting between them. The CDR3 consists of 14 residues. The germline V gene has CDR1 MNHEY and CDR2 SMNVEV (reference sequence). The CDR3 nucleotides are TGTGCCAGCAGTGACGGGACACCTATATACGAGCAGTACTTC. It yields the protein CASSDGTPIYEQYF.

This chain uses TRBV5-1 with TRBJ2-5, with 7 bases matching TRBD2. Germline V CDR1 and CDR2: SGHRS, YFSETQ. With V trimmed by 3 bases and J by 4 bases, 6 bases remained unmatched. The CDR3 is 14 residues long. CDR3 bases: TGCGCCAGCAGCTCCGGGGAGGGGTCAGAGACCCAGTACTTC. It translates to CASSSGEGSETQYF.

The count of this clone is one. The DNA for the CDR3 is TGTGCCAGCAGCGCCAGTGGACAGAACTATGGCTACACCTTC. It encodes CASSASGQNYGYTF. The rearrangement joins TRBV7-2 to TRBJ1-2, with D perhaps TRBD1 (6 bases). Between the trimmed V and J ends, which lost 5 bases and 2 bases, there was a span of 12 bases. The CDR3 runs 14 residues. Germline V lookup: CDR1 SGHTA, CDR2 FQGNSA.

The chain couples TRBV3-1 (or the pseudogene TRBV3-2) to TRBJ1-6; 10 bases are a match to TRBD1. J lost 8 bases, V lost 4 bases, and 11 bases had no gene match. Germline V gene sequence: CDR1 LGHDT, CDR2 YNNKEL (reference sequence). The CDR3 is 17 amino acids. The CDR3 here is CASSLVPSGTGDSPLHF. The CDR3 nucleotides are TGTGCCAGCAGCCTCGTACCTTCCGGGACAGGGGATTCACCCCTCCACTTT.

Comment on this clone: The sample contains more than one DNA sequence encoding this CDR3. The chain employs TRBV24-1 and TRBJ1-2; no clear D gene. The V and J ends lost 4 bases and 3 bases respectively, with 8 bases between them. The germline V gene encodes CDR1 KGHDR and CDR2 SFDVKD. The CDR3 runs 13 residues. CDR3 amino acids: CATSDPVDYGYTF. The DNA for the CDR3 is TGTGCCACCAGTGACCCCGTCGACTATGGCTACACCTTC.

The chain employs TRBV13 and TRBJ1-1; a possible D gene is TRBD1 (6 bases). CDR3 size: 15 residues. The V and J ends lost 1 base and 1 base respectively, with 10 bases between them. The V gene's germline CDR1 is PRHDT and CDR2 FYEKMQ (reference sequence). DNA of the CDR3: TGTGCCAGCAGCTTAGCCCAGGGGACGAACACTGAAGCTTTCTTT. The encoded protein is CASSLAQGTNTEAFF.